What follows describes a single T cell receptor beta chain. Original processing notes: Reference gene primer amplification in the assay estimated nucleated cell counts. Assay: immunoSEQ multiplex PCR; the TCRdb copy retains only in-frame clones and omits some. V and J calls and clone size are given by that table; D and trimming were obtained from the DNA. The repertoire holds 35,000 to 55,000 clones, with approximately 90% as singletons. This entry is derived from a study of blood T cell repertoires in COVID-19. Study-wide background: The study drew acute and convalescent COVID-19 samples from the United States, Italy and Spain. In each case, the material was cDNA or gDNA derived from T cells, B-cell-depleted T cells, or PBMCs.

The V gene's germline CDR1 is SEHNR and CDR2 FQNEAQ (reference sequence). CDR3 length: 13 residues. V was cut by 1 base and J by 2 bases, with 6 bases left in between. This sequence joins TRBV7-9 and TRBJ2-7; D not certain. This sequence originates from a man aged 65 to 79 with active COVID-19. What was sequenced was peripheral blood. The CDR3 DNA follows: TGTGCCAGCAGCTTAGAGCCGGCCTACGAGCAGTACTTC. It is translated as CASSLEPAYEQYF.